The entry below describes one T cell receptor beta chain. The antigen is unknown. The germline CDR1 and CDR2 sequences are SGHDT and YYEEEE. Germline trimming cut 6 bases from V and 5 bases from J; bases unmatched to any gene: 11. This CDR3 is 14 amino acids long. Nashville, Tennessee was home to all donors, who were Caucasian adults. Measured with immunoSEQ multiplex PCR; TCRdb has only the in-frame clones, and not every one. This sample has a few million clones, with approximately 92% found just once. The data derive from a study of shared clonotypes between healthy human individuals. Findings and limits, study-wide: Sampling was confined to blood; repertoires within tissues likely differ.

This TCR came from a man aged 18-30 years in good health. The sample comprised naive CD4+ T cells sorted from blood. Subset noted: CD45RA+ positively selected. The V gene is TRBV5-6, the J gene TRBJ2-7, with TRBD2 identical over 7 bases. CDR3 coding DNA: TGTGCCAGCATCGGTGGGAGCGGGAACAACGAGCAGTACTTC. Its protein is CASIGGSGNNEQYF.